The 13 T cell receptor beta chains below come from one sample, sequenced in a study of T cell responses to AZD1222 COVID-19 vaccine. Sequenced by immunoSEQ multiplex PCR; TCRdb stores in-frame clones only, minus some. The sample shows some 87,000 clones, around 90% of them seen only once. The sequencing used peripheral blood, collected on day 0 of MenACWY control vaccination. The receptors stem from an adult in good health.

The CDR3 region has the DNA TGTGCCAGGGGATTTGGGGATACGCAGTATTTT. This sequence encodes CARGFGDTQYF. This chain links TRBV7-9 with TRBJ2-3; no clear D gene. Trimming took off 9 bases at V and 6 bases at J, with 10 bases between the two ends. The germline V gene encodes CDR1 SEHNR and CDR2 FQNEAQ (reference sequence). CDR3 length: 11 residues.

This clone has only one observation. The chain carries TRBV5-1 and TRBJ1-3, with D unclear. V was pared by 4 bases and J by 0 bases, with 8 bases between. The germline CDR1 and CDR2 sequences are SGHRS and YFSETQ. The CDR3 extends over 14 amino acids. The DNA of the CDR3 is TGCGCCAGCAGCCCCGGAAACTCTGGAAACACCATATATTTT. Translated: CASSPGNSGNTIYF.

V gene TRBV29-1 combines with J gene TRBJ2-2; D is uncertain. The CDR3 covers 14 residues. Trimming cost V 5 bases and J 2 bases, with 12 bases left between them. CDR1 is SQVTM and CDR2 is ANQGSEA in the germline V gene. CDR3 sequence (DNA): TGCAGCGTTTCCCGTGGGGTAAACACCGGGGAGCTGTTTTTT. Translated, it gives CSVSRGVNTGELFF.

The chain combines TRBV7-2 with TRBJ2-3; the match to TRBD2 covers 7 bases. The CDR3 runs to 16 residues. The junction had 7 bases not matched to a gene; V was cut back by 1 base and J by 3 bases. Germline CDR1 SGHTA, CDR2 FQGNSA. The CDR3 region has the DNA TGTGCCAGCAGCTTAGTAGGGAGGGTTGGGACAGATACGCAGTATTTT. It is translated as CASSLVGRVGTDTQYF.

The V call is TRBV19, the J call TRBJ1-2; TRBD1 agrees at 12 bases. CDR3 length: 14 amino acids. J lost 6 bases, V lost 4 bases, and 3 bases had no gene match. Per germline, CDR1 LNHDA and CDR2 SQIVND (reference sequence). The CDR3 coding sequence is TGTGCCAGTAGTAGGGGACAGGGGGCGAATGGCTACACCTTC. Its translation is CASSRGQGANGYTF.

The table lists this clone with a count of one. V gene TRBV6-5 combines with J gene TRBJ1-2, with D possibly TRBD1 on 6 matching bases. The germline CDR1 and CDR2 sequences are MNHEY and SVGAGI. CDR3 length: 14 residues. Trimming pared 2 bases from V and 8 bases from J, leaving 15 bases between. CDR3 coding DNA: TGTGCCAGCAGTTACCGGGGGCAGGGTGTAGGCTACACCTTC. Translation: CASSYRGQGVGYTF.

The V call is TRBV5-6, the J call TRBJ2-7; 8 nucleotides agree with TRBD2. From germline, CDR1 is SGHDT and CDR2 YYEEEE. The CDR3 spans 15 residues. V lost 1 base to trimming and J lost 2 bases; unmatched junction nucleotides: 5. CDR3: CASSLKLAGPYEQYF. CDR3 nucleotides: TGTGCCAGCAGCTTGAAATTAGCGGGACCCTACGAGCAGTACTTC.

The V call is TRBV5-1, the J call TRBJ2-5; a weak D match, TRBD2 (5 bases). CDR3 size: 14 residues. Trimming took 3 bases from V and 4 from J, leaving 13 bases between them. Germline CDR1 reads SGHRS; CDR2 reads YFSETQ. CDR3 loop: CASSWGSSGETQYF. The CDR3 DNA is TGCGCCAGCAGCTGGGGTTCAAGCGGAGAGACCCAGTACTTC.

The CDR3 is CASAGGRGFETQYF. The CDR3 bases are TGTGCCAGCGCGGGGGGGCGAGGTTTTGAGACCCAGTACTTC. This sequence joins TRBV11-2 and TRBJ2-5, with TRBD2 matching 9 bases. The CDR3 contains 14 residues. Germline lookup yields CDR1 SGHAT and CDR2 FQNNGV. After removal of 8 bases from V and 5 bases from J, the junction contained 9 bases not matched to a gene.

The rearrangement uses TRBV9 and TRBJ2-2; 7 bases are a match to TRBD2. Trimming took 0 bases from V and 6 from J; bases not matched to a gene: 8. This CDR3 region has 16 residues. Germline values: CDR1 SGDLS, CDR2 YYNGEE. Written as DNA, the CDR3 is TGTGCCAGCAGCGTAGCTACAGCGGGGACCTCCGGGGAGCTGTTTTTT. Its protein is CASSVATAGTSGELFF.

This clone occurred once. The chain recombines TRBV6-5 with TRBJ1-3; D perhaps matches TRBD1 (5 bases). Germline V CDR1 and CDR2: MNHEY, SVGAGI. The CDR3 is 13 residues long. With 4 bases removed from V and 4 bases from J, the gap between germline ends came to 8 bases. The CDR3 nucleotides are TGTGCCAGCAGTTCTCAGGGAGGAAACACCATATATTTT. Its protein product is CASSSQGGNTIYF.

This sequence joins TRBV20-1 and TRBJ1-6; maybe TRBD1 (5 bases). CDR1 and CDR2 from the germline V gene are DFQATT and SNEGSKA (reference sequence). The CDR3 totals 10 residues. The V end lost 5 bases, the J end lost 15 bases, and 11 bases lay between the germline ends. The CDR3 region has the DNA TGCAGTGCTCCCGACAGAGACCTCCACTTT. This translates into CSAPDRDLHF.

This clone appeared once. CDR3 nucleotide sequence: TGTGCCAGCAGCCAAGCTCCAGCTTCACCCCTCCACTTT. Amino acid sequence: CASSQAPASPLHF. The rearrangement links TRBV4-2 to TRBJ1-6, with D unclear. There are 13 residues in the CDR3. CDR1 and CDR2 from the germline V gene are LGHNA and YNFKEQ. Trimming shortened V by 1 base and J by 9 bases, and 7 bases separated the two germline ends.